Reported below is one T cell receptor (beta chain). Its antigen remains unknown. In germline, CDR1 is SEHNR, CDR2 FQNEAQ (reference sequence). V was clipped by 3 bases and J by 1 base; unmatched bases: 6. This CDR3 spans 16 amino acids. This sample was included in a study of cytomegalovirus exposure and HLA in healthy donors. General study points: Association of 16,951 TCR beta sequences with HLA alleles was found at 0.05 false discovery rate in a later analysis. Productive status was seen about 87% or about 30% of the time for most TCR beta V segments in an earlier analysis.

The PCR had 60 Vbeta and 13 Jbeta primers. Original handling: About 9.9 million shared chains were among tens of millions of unique TCR beta chains counted in a later analysis. Profiling relied on immunoSEQ multiplex PCR, and the TCRdb table lists in-frame clones only, not all of them. The DNA was the basis for D and trimming; V, J and clone size are from that table. The table shows about 170,000 clones, with roughly 81% occurring only once. There were likely unrecorded immune exposures, though donors were nominally healthy when sampled. The chain employs TRBV7-9 and TRBJ2-5; 9 nucleotides align to TRBD1. The specimen was PBMCs. This receptor was identified in a man between 18 and 29 years old in good health and CMV-seropositive. The CDR3 protein is CASSLGTGPIQETQYF. The DNA of the CDR3 is TGTGCCAGCAGCTTGGGGACAGGGCCGATCCAAGAGACCCAGTACTTC.